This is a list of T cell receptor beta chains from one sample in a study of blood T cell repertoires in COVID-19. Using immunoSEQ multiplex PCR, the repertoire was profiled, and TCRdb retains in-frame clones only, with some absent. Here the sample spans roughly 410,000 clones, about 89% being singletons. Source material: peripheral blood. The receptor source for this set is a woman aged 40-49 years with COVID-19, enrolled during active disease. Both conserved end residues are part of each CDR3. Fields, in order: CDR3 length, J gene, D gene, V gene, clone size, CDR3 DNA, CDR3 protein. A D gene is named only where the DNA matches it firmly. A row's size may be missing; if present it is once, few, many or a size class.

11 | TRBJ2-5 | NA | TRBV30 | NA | TGTGCCTGGAGTGTGGAGGAGACCCAGTACTTC | CAWSVEETQYF
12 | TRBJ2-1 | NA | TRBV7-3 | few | TGTGCCAGCAGCTTAGGGCAGAATGAGCAGTTCTTC | CASSLGQNEQFF
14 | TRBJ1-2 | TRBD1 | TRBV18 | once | TGTGCCAGCTCACAAGGGACAGTAAACTATGGCTACACCTTC | CASSQGTVNYGYTF
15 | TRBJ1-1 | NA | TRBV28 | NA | TGTGCCAGCAGTTCCCCGGGGGATCTGAACACTGAAGCTTTCTTT | CASSSPGDLNTEAFF
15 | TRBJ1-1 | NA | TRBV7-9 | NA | TGTGCCAGCAGCTTACCTAAAGGGGGAAACACTGAAGCTTTCTTT | CASSLPKGGNTEAFF
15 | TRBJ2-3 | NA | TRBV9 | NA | TGTGCCAGCAGCGCCATCGGGGGTAGCACAGATACGCAGTATTTT | CASSAIGGSTDTQYF
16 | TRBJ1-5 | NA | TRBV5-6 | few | TGTGCCAGCAGCTTGGGGCAGGGGATTAGCAATCAGCCCCAGCATTTT | CASSLGQGISNQPQHF
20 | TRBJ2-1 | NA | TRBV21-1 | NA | TGTGCCAGCAGCAAAGTTTGTCTAGCGGGGGGCCATACCAGCTACAATGAGCAGTTCTTC | CASSKVCLAGGHTSYNEQFF
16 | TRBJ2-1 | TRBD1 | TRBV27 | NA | TGTGCCAGCAGTCTATTCCGGGACAGGGGCTACAATGAGCAGTTCTTC | CASSLFRDRGYNEQFF
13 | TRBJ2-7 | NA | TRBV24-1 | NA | TGTGCCACCAGTGATTTGACTACGGGTGAGCAGTACTTC | CATSDLTTGEQYF
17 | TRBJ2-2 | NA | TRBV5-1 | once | TGCGCCAGCAGCCCTAGACAGGTACGCGCGAACACCGGGGAGCTGTTTTTT | CASSPRQVRANTGELFF
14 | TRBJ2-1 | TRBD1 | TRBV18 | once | TGTGCCAGCTCCGAGGACAGGGGCTTGAATGAGCAGTTCTTC | CASSEDRGLNEQFF
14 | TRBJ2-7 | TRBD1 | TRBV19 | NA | TGTGCCAGTAGGAAGCAGGGGGACTCCTACGAGCAGTACTTC | CASRKQGDSYEQYF
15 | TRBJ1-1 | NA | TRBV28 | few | TGTGCCAGCGCCTTTGGAGGGGCTATGAACACTGAAGCTTTCTTT | CASAFGGAMNTEAFF
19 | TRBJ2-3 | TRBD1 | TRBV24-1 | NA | TGTGCCACCAGTGCCTTCTCCCCACAGGGGGCGGGTGGCACAGATACGCAGTATTTT | CATSAFSPQGAGGTDTQYF
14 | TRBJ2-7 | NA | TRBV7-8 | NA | TGTGCCAGCACCCGTGGGGGCAGTACCTACGAGCAGTACTTC | CASTRGGSTYEQYF
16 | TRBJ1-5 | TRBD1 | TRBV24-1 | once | TGTGCCACCAGTGCGGACCGGGACAGGGACAATCAGCCCCAGCATTTT | CATSADRDRDNQPQHF
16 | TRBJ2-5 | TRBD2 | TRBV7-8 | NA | TGTGCCAGCAGCCCCGGGACTAGCGGGATTCGAGAGACCCAGTACTTC | CASSPGTSGIRETQYF
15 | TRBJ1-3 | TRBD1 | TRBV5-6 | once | TGTGCCAGCAGCTTGATAACAGGGGCGATCAACACCATATATTTT | CASSLITGAINTIYF
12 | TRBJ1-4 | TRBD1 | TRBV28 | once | TGTGCAAGCGGGACAGGGGTTGAAAAACTGTTTTTT | CASGTGVEKLFF
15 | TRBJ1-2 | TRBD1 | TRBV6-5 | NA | TGTGCCAGCAGTTACTACCCCGACAGGGATTATGGCTACACCTTC | CASSYYPDRDYGYTF
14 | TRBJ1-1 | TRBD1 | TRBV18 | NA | TGTGCCAGCTCACCCAGGGGGCTGGACACTGAAGCTTTCTTT | CASSPRGLDTEAFF
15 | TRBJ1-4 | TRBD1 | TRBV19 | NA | TGTGCCACTAAGACAGGGGGACAACTAGATGAAAAACTGTTTTTT | CATKTGGQLDEKLFF
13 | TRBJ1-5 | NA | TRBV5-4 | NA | TGTGCCAGCAGCTTGTCTGGCAATCAGCCCCAGCATTTT | CASSLSGNQPQHF
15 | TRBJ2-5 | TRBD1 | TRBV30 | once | TGTGCCTGGAGTGTACTGGACAGGGGGCGGGAGACCCAGTACTTC | CAWSVLDRGRETQYF
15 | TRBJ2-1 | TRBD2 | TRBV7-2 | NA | TGTGCCAGCAGCTTGCCGGGACTAAGATTTAATGAGCAGTTCTTC | CASSLPGLRFNEQFF
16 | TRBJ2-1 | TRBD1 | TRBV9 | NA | TGTGCCAGCAGCGTAGTAGGGACAGGGACCTACAATGAGCAGTTCTTC | CASSVVGTGTYNEQFF
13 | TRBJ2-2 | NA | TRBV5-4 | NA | TGTGCCAGCAGCTCGGGACTGCCTGGGGAGCTGTTTTTT | CASSSGLPGELFF
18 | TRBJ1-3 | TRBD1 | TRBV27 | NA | TGTGCCAGCACCCCGGGGACAGGGGGTAGTATGTCTGGAAACACCATATATTTT | CASTPGTGGSMSGNTIYF
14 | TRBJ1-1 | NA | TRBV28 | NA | TGTGCCAGCAGTACGCAGGGATTTGGAACTGAAGCTTTCTTT | CASSTQGFGTEAFF
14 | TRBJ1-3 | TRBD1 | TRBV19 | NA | TGTGCCAGTAACGTCGGGACAGGGGCAAACACCATATATTTT | CASNVGTGANTIYF
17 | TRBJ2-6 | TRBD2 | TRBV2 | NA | TGTGCCAGCAGTGACGCTAGCGGGAGCTCTGGGGCCAACGTCCTGACTTTC | CASSDASGSSGANVLTF
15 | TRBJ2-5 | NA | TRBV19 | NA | TGTGCCAGTAGTATAGGGGTTGGGGGCCGAGAGACCCAGTACTTC | CASSIGVGGRETQYF
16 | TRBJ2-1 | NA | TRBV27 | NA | TGTGCCAGCAGTTTGTGGGGCGACTCCACCTACAATGAGCAGTTCTTC | CASSLWGDSTYNEQFF
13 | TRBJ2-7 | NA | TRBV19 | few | TGTGCCGTAGGTAAAAGGCAGGTGAACGAGCAGTACTTC | CAVGKRQVNEQYF
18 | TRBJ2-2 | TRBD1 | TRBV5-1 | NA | TGCGCCAGCAGCTGGGTGGGACAGGGCTCGGCGAACACCGGGGAGCTGTTTTTT | CASSWVGQGSANTGELFF
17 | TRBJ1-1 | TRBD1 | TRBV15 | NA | TGTGCCACCAGCGGGGGAAACAGGGGGCGAAGGGCCACTGAAGCTTTCTTT | CATSGGNRGRRATEAFF
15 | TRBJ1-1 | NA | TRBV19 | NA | TGTGCCAGTAGTATAGTTACAGGTATGAACACTGAAGCTTTCTTT | CASSIVTGMNTEAFF
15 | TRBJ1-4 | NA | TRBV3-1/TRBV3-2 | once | TGTGCCAGCAGCCAAGGGGGGCCAGCTAATGAAAAACTGTTTTTT | CASSQGGPANEKLFF
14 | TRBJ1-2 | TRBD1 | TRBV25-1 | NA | TGTGCCAGCACCTCCGGGACAGGGTTATATGGCTACACCTTC | CASTSGTGLYGYTF
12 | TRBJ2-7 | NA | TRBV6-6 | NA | TGTGCCAGCAGTTACTGGAGCTACGAGCAGTACTTC | CASSYWSYEQYF
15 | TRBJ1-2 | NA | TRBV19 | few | TGTGCCAGTAGCCCACGTCCCGGGAATCCCTATGGCTACACCTTC | CASSPRPGNPYGYTF
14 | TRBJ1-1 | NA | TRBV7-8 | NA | TGTGCCAGCAGCCCCCGCGGCCTGAACACTGAAGCTTTCTTT | CASSPRGLNTEAFF
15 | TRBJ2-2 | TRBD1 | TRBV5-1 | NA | TGCGCCAGCAGCTTGGACGACAGGGGTACCGGGGAGCTGTTTTTT | CASSLDDRGTGELFF
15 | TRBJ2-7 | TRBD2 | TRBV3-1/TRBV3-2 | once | TGTGCCAGCAGCCAAGATCCGACTAGCGGCTACGAGCAGTACTTC | CASSQDPTSGYEQYF
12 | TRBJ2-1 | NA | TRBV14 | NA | TGTGCCAGCAGGGGGCGCAGGAATGAGCAGTTCTTC | CASRGRRNEQFF